Shown below are 9 T cell receptor beta chains from a single sample sequenced in a study of T cells in Graves' hyperthyroidism and ophthalmopathy. RNA transcripts served as the template for amplifying TCR beta CDR3 regions. When the TCR CDR3 underwent first-round RT-PCR, the HTBI primer set was used. TCRdb itself ran the multiplex PCR reads through MiXCR, one entry per CDR3 protein. The repertoire has 600,000 or so distinct CDR3 sequences, more than 45% of them found once; the top ten carry just over 8%. The sequenced sample was peripheral blood or thyroid tissue (not recorded which). All receptors come from a young woman with Graves' hyperthyroidism.

This clonotype was seen many times. The rearrangement links TRBV29-1 to TRBJ1-1, with D hard to call. The CDR3 extends over 8 amino acids. The V and J ends lost 7 bases and 6 bases respectively, with 3 bases between them. Germline values: CDR1 SQVTM, CDR2 ANQGSEA. CDR3 nucleotide sequence: TGCAGCGCCCCTGAAGCTTTCTTT. It is translated as CSAPEAFF.

This clonotype was counted only a few times. The chain uses TRBV9 and TRBJ1-5; TRBD1 might be the D (6 bases). Per germline, CDR1 SGDLS and CDR2 YYNGEE. The CDR3 covers 16 residues. The V and J ends lost 3 bases and 7 bases respectively, with 20 bases between them. This CDR3 reads CASSAIDRNGNQPQHF. The CDR3 DNA reads TGTGCCAGCAGCGCTATAGACAGGAATGGAAACCAGCCCCAGCATTTT.

The V and J genes are TRBV7-2 and TRBJ1-2, with unresolved D. Germline lookup yields CDR1 SGHTA and CDR2 FQGNSA. The CDR3 sequence is 13 residues long. V shed 6 bases and J shed 8 bases, with 16 bases lying between them. This CDR3 reads CASSFGHLPGYTF. CDR3 nucleotide sequence: TGTGCCAGCAGTTTTGGGCACCTTCCCGGCTACACCTTC.

This clonotype was recorded at least ten times. The chain recombines TRBV15 with TRBJ1-5, with 8 bases fitting TRBD1. V was clipped by 3 bases and J by 6 bases; unmatched bases: 4. The CDR3 is made up of 14 amino acids. Per germline, CDR1 LNHNV and CDR2 YYDKDF (reference sequence). Written as DNA, the CDR3 is TGTGCCACCAGCAGGGTGGACAGGGTTCAGCCCCAGCATTTT. Protein product: CATSRVDRVQPQHF.

This sequence joins TRBV2 and TRBJ2-7; perhaps TRBD2 as D (5 bases). V lost 6 bases, J lost 0 bases, and 12 bases lay in between. Looked up from germline, CDR1 is SNHLY and CDR2 is FYNNEI. The CDR3 contains 14 residues. The CDR3 DNA reads TGTGCCAGCAGCGGACTGTCGAGCTCCTACGAGCAGTACTTC. Translation gives CASSGLSSSYEQYF.

About this clonotype itself: A junction boundary mismatches the germline segment, possibly from a read error. This CDR3 is CSVRAGTGYIF. CDR3 nucleotides: TGCAGCGTTAGGGCAGGGACTGGCTACATCTTC. V and J are TRBV29-1 and TRBJ1-2; a possible D gene is TRBD1 (5 bases). Looked up from germline, CDR1 is SQVTM and CDR2 is ANQGSEA. The CDR3 has 11 amino acids.

The chain links TRBV20-1 to TRBJ1-1, with D perhaps TRBD1 (5 bases). This CDR3 comprises 15 residues. Germline V gene data show CDR1 as DFQATT and CDR2 as SNEGSKA (reference sequence). V lost 3 bases, J lost 5 bases, and 19 bases lay in between. CDR3 sequence (DNA): TGCAGTGCTAGTGGGGGTCGCGGCGGGGGGACTGAAGCTTTCTTT. It is translated as CSASGGRGGGTEAFF.

This sequence joins TRBV24-1 and TRBJ2-1; possibly TRBD2 for D (6 bases). V was cut by 1 base and J by 10 bases, with 7 bases left in between. CDR3 size: 12 residues. Germline CDR1 reads KGHDR; CDR2 reads SFDVKD. The CDR3 region has the DNA TGTGCCACCAGTGATTTAGGAGGGGAGCAGTTCTTC. It codes for CATSDLGGEQFF.

This clonotype was detected many times. The chain couples TRBV12-3 or TRBV12-4 to TRBJ2-5; D unclear. This CDR3 is 11 amino acids long. V was cut by 5 bases and J by 4 bases, with 5 bases left in between. The chain's CDR3 is CASSRTETQYF. In DNA, the CDR3 is TGTGCCAGCAGTCGGACAGAGACCCAGTACTTC.